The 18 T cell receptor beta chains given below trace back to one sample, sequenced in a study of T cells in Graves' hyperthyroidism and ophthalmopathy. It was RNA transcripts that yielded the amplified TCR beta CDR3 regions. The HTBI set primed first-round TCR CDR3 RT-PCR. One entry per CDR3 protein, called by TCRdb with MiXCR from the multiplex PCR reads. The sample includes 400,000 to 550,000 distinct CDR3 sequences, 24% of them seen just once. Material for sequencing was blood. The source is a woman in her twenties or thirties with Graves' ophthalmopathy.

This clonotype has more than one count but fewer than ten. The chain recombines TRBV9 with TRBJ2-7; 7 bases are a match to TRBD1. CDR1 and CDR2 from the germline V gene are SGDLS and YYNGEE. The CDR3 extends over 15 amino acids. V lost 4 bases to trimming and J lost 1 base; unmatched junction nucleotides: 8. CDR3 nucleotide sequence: TGTGCCAGCAGCCCAAGACCGGACAGGTCCTACGAGCAGTACTTC. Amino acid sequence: CASSPRPDRSYEQYF.

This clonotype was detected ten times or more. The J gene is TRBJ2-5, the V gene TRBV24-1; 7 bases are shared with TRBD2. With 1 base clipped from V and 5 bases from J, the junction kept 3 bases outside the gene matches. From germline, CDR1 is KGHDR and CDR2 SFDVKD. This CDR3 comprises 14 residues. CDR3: CATSDFGGMETQYF. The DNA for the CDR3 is TGTGCCACCAGTGATTTCGGGGGGATGGAGACCCAGTACTTC.

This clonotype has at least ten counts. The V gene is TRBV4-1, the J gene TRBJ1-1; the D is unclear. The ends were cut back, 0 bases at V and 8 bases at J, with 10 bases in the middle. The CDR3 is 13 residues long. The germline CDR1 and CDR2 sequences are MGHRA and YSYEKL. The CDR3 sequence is CASSQDVRTEAFF. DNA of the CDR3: TGCGCCAGCAGCCAAGATGTCAGAACCGAAGCTTTCTTT.

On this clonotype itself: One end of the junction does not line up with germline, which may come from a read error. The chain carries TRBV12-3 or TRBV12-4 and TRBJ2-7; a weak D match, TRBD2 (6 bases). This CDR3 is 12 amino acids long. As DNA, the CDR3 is TGTGCCAGCAGTCCAACTAGCATCGAGCGGTACTTC. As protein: CASSPTSIERYF.

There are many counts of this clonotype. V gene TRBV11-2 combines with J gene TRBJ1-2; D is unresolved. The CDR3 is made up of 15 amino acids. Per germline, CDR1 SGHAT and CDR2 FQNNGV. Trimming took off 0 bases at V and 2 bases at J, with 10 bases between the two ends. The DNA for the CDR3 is TGTGCCAGCAGCTTAGATGGGGATTTGAACTATGGCTACACCTTC. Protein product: CASSLDGDLNYGYTF. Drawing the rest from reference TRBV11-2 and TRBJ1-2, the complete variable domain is EAGVAQSPRYKIIEKRQSVAFWCNPISGHATLYWYQQILGQGPKLLIQFQNNGVVDDSQLPKDRFSAERLKGVDSTLKIQPAKLEDSAVYLCASSLDGDLNYGYTFGSGTRLTVV.

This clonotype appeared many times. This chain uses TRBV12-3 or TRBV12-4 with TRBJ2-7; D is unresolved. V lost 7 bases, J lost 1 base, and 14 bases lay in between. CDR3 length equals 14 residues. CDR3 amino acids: CASNPGDVSYEQYF. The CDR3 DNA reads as TGTGCCAGCAACCCAGGAGACGTATCCTACGAGCAGTACTTC.

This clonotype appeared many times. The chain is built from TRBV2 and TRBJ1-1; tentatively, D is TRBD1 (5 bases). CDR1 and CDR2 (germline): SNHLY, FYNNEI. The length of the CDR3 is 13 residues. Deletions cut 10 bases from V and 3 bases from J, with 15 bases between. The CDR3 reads CATRGFWDTEAFF. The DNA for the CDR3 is TGTGCCACCCGGGGGTTTTGGGACACTGAAGCTTTCTTT.

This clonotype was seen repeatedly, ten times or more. This CDR3 reads CASSDRGETQYF. The CDR3 DNA follows: TGTGCCAGCAGCGACAGGGGAGAGACCCAGTACTTC. The rearrangement links TRBV6-1 to TRBJ2-5; 8 bases align to TRBD1. CDR3 length: 12 amino acids. The germline gives CDR1 MNHNS, CDR2 SASEGT. After removal of 6 bases from V and 4 bases from J, the junction contained 1 base not matched to a gene.

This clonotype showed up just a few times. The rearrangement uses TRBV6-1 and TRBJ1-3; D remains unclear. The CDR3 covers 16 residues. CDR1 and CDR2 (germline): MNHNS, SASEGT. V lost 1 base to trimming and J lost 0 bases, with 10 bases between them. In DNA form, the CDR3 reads TGTGCCAGCAGTGAAGTGTGGGCGAGCTCTGGAAACACCATATATTTT. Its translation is CASSEVWASSGNTIYF.

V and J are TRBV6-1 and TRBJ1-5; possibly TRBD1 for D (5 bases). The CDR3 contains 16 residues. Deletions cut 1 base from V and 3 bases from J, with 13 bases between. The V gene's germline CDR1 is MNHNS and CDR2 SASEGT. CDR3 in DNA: TGTGCCAGCAGTGAAGACCGGGACCTGGTCAATCAGCCCCAGCATTTT. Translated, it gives CASSEDRDLVNQPQHF.

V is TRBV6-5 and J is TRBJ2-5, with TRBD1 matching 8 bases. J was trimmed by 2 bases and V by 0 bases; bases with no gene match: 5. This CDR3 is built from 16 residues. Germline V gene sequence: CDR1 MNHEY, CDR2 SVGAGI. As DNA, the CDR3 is TGTGCCAGCAGTTACTCCGGCAGGGGGCTTCAAGAGACCCAGTACTTC. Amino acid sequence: CASSYSGRGLQETQYF.

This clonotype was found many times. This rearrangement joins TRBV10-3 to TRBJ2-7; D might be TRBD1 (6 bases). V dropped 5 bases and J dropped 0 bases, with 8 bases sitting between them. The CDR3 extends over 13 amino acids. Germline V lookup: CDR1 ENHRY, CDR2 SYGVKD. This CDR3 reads CAISRDNSYEQYF. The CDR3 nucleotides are TGTGCCATCAGTCGGGACAACTCCTACGAGCAGTACTTC.

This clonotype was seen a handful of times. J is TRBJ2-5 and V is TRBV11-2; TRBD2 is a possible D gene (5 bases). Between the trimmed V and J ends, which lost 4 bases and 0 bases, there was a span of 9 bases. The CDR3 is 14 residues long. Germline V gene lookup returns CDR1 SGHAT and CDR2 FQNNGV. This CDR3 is CASSYPGYQETQYF. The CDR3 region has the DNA TGTGCCAGCAGCTATCCGGGATACCAAGAGACCCAGTACTTC.

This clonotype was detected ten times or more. Here the CDR3 DNA reads TGTGCCAGCTCACGGGGCAGGGAAGACGAGCAGTACTTC. Translation gives CASSRGREDEQYF. J is TRBJ2-7 and V is TRBV18, with TRBD1 as a possible D gene (5 bases). The CDR3 has 13 residues. Trimming pared 4 bases from V and 5 bases from J, leaving 12 bases between. CDR1 and CDR2 from the germline V gene are KGHSH and LQKENI.

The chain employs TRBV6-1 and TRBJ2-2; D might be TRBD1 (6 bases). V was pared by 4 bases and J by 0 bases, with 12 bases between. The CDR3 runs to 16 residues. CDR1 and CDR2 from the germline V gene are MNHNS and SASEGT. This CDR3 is CASSARGHPNTGELFF. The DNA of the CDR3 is TGTGCCAGCAGTGCCCGGGGACACCCGAACACCGGGGAGCTGTTTTTT.

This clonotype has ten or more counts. CDR3 in amino acids: CASSYRQANTGELFF. For the CDR3, the DNA is TGTGCCAGCAGCTACCGACAGGCCAACACCGGGGAGCTGTTTTTT. The rearrangement uses TRBV6-5 and TRBJ2-2; TRBD1 might be the D (6 bases). The length of the CDR3 is 15 residues. Germline V gene sequence: CDR1 MNHEY, CDR2 SVGAGI. The ends were cut back, 6 bases at V and 2 bases at J, with 13 bases in the middle.

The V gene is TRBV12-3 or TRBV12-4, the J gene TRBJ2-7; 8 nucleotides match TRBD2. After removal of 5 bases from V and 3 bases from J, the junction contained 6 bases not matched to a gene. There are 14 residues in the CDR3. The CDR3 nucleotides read TGTGCCAGCAGTGCCGGGACTAGATACTACGAGCAGTACTTC. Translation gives CASSAGTRYYEQYF.

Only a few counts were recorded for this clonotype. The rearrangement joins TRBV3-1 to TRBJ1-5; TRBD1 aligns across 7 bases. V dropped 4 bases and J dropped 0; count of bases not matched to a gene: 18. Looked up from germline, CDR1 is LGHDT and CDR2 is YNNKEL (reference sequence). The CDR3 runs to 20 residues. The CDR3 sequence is CASSPNLGAGGHYSNQPQHF. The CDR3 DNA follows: TGTGCCAGCAGCCCGAACCTCGGGGCAGGGGGACATTATAGCAATCAGCCCCAGCATTTT.